Described below is a single T cell receptor beta chain sequence and its context. Its antigen is still unknown. ViraFEST assay sequencing came after antigen-specific CD4+ T cells were expanded with viral peptide pools. The culture ran for around ten days before CD4+ T cells were isolated. Each vaccine recipient was nucleocapsid antibody negative and had no prior SARS-CoV-2 infection. Cultures had half their medium replaced with IL-2 medium on days 3 and 7. The data were obtained in a study of vaccination effects on CD4 cells after COVID-19. Study-wide points: No early post-infection timepoints were available in the study, which also included few convalescent patients.

Repertoires were generated with immunoSEQ multiplex PCR, while TCRdb's copy carries only in-frame clones and drops some. This sample carries 30,000 to 40,000 clones, roughly 70% of them seen once, and the ten largest clones take around 21%. The V gene end was trimmed by 6 bases and the J gene end by 8 bases; junction bases not matched to a gene: 5. Germline loops: CDR1 SQVTM, CDR2 ANQGSEA. The CDR3 totals 11 residues. The source is a human donor who received a COVID-19 vaccine. The rearrangement links TRBV29-1 to TRBJ1-2, with TRBD1 matching over 8 bases. Sequenced here: CD4+ T cells from PBMCs cultured with SARS-CoV-2 spike peptides, sampled before COVID-19 vaccination. The CDR3 DNA is TGCAGCGTGGGACAGGACGGGGGCTACACCTTC. Translation: CSVGQDGGYTF.